This paragraph covers one T cell receptor beta chain sequence. What antigen it recognizes has not been identified. Germline and junction disagree at one end, which may indicate a read error. The source of the sample is a study of cytomegalovirus exposure and HLA in healthy donors (dated by TCRdb to 2015 to 2018). About the study as a whole: According to an earlier analysis of around 600 of the donors, about 179 million T cells yielded some 120 million unique TCR beta sequences and about 300 Gb of sequence data. The study aimed to test whether signatures of past pathogen exposure could be identified by cataloging public T cell receptors. Every discovery cohort repertoire had been produced on one sequencing platform. A later genetic analysis used genome-wide SNP genotypes for about three fifths of the 666 donors, treating that subset as a discovery cohort. To study patterns of TCR occurrence, a later analysis re-analyzed previously published TCR beta repertoires from 666 donors and added high-resolution HLA genotyping. Using immunosequencing, the study profiled T cell repertoires from 500 to 800 subjects and related those repertoires to cytomegalovirus serostatus. Among 300 to 500 genotyped donors of the cohort, an average of roughly 230,000 unique TCR beta nucleotide sequences was sequenced per donor, of which approximately 19% were non-productive. Of the 398 genotyped donors, around 81% fell in the genetic ancestry cluster associated with self-reported Caucasian donors. Donor age, sex, ethnicity and CMV serostatus were collected together with the repertoire data. Both class I and class II loci were covered by HLA typing, at four-digit resolution. To predict cytomegalovirus infection status, the study brought together high-throughput TCR immunosequencing, statistical association of individual TCRs with disease status, and machine learning. Roughly five DR-DQ haplotypes were handled as single units for association and clustering, since linkage in the cohort was strong. Typing coverage differed by locus: A, B, C, DRB1 and DQB1 were typed in roughly 629-630 donors, DQA1 in about 560, DPA1 in 600 to 610, and DPB1 in just under 490. Besides the first cohort of more than 650 subjects, a separate validation cohort made up of 95 to 150 different subjects was used. Rather than drawing on any new phenotypic data, the later analysis identified candidate immune exposures from TCR beta sequences and the way those sequences occurred across donors. In an earlier analysis of 587 of the donors, high-throughput TCR beta sequencing was used to judge whether each TCR beta V gene segment behaved as functional or pseudogenic. An early release covering 550 to 650 HLA-typed donors comprised about 320 gigabases of sequencing data and approximately 85 million unique TCR sequences. What the research found in general, with its limitations: In the study, some 160 TCR beta chains were listed as associated with cytomegalovirus. Strong co-occurrence of HLA alleles, especially DR and DQ, made assigning TCR associations to individual alleles difficult. Most TCR sequences were observed very rarely across donors, whereas some public TCRs were present in many individuals. In a later analysis, most CMV-associated TCR beta chains were found to appear HLA-restricted, with HLA associations seemingly driven largely by CMV exposure. Linkage disequilibrium might explain the correlated functional status among segregating V segments, but an unknown experimental factor could not be ruled out. A later analysis found that HLA-associated TCR beta chains were more clonally expanded and had lower generation probabilities than equally common non-associated chains. CMV serostatus was the only immune exposure information available for the cohort. A few of the identified cytomegalovirus-associated TCR beta chains were confirmed in vitro to be specific for cytomegalovirus antigens. Broadly in line with IMGT annotations, most TCR beta V segments showed up in productive rearrangements about 87% or about 30% of the time in an earlier analysis of several hundred of the donors. Roughly uniform sequencing depth across donors was assumed in presence/absence analyses, although this assumption may not hold. Several of the top co-occurrence clusters appeared to be linked to parvovirus B19, influenza, CMV and Epstein-Barr virus, according to a later analysis. V-gene and J-gene trimming of TCR beta chains was associated with a missense DCLRE1C variant in a later genetic analysis, and the association was replicated in an independent cohort. A later analysis found that TCR association rates varied across HLA loci, with DRB1 alleles showing the most associated TCRs and HLA-C alleles the fewest. The sequencing pipeline was judged likely to have produced a cluster of highly shared sequence variants as a technical artifact. In both the original and validation cohorts, the classifier was reported to diagnose cytomegalovirus status with high specificity and sensitivity. According to the authors, the approach could potentially be generalized to other disease states and immunological phenotypes. Only TCR beta chains were sequenced in this cohort, and the absence of alpha or paired-chain data limited detectable features. Because HLA typing was unavailable for some donors at each locus, only the typed subset was used in association tests. Some IMGT-functional V segments, including TRBV6-2 and TRBV6-3, could not be distinguished by the 87-base-pair reads and were therefore excluded. Specific HLA alleles were associated with 15,000 to 20,000 TCR beta sequences at a false discovery rate of 0.05 in a later analysis. A further reported finding was that TCR beta sequences accurately predicted the HLA-A and HLA-B alleles for most subjects in the first cohort. Compared with the roughly 670-donor mean, donors in an Asian-associated ancestry cluster had fewer N-insertions in productive TCRs, according to a later genetic analysis. Because counts were too low, seventeen rarely observed V segments, including chromosome 9 orphons, were left out of the earlier analysis of 587 of the donors.

To prepare the library, the immunoSEQ multiplex PCR assay was applied. The multiplex PCR relied on a mix of 60 forward primers for TCR Vbeta segments and 13 reverse primers for TCR Jbeta segments. The CDR3 region of rearranged TCR beta genes was amplified from genomic DNA by a multiplex PCR assay. The amplified TCR beta libraries were sequenced on the Illumina HiSeq System as 87-base-pair reads. The authors' pipeline ran thus. In a later analysis, tens of millions of unique TCR beta chains were counted across the 690 or so repertoires, and approximately 11 million of these chains were shared by at least two donors. Raw reads were error-corrected and collapsed into unique sequences by a nearest-neighbor algorithm in which closely related sequences were merged to remove PCR and sequencing errors. To assign V, D and J gene segments, CDR3 sequences were aligned to IMGT reference sequences. For a sequence to be retained, a match of at least six nucleotides was required to both a V gene segment and a J gene segment. A rearrangement counted as productive if the CDR3 had no stop codons and remained in frame with V and J, and every other rearrangement counted as non-productive. CDR3 was defined by IMGT convention, running from the second conserved V-encoded cysteine to the conserved J-encoded phenylalanine. Sequences without an unambiguous match to a single V gene segment were excluded from the earlier analysis of a few hundred of the donors. An earlier analysis of several hundred of the donors called V segments functional above 56.7% productive rearrangements and segregating when the between-donor standard deviation exceeded 5%. A statistical classification framework was built for diagnosing cytomegalovirus status from the catalog of TCR beta chain sequences. In a later analysis, TCR nucleotide sequences were compared against IMGT/GENE-DB human TR gene sequences so that V and J genes could be assigned. A later analysis assigned CDR3 sequences and most-parsimonious VDJ recombination scenarios with the TCRdist pipeline. In a later analysis, each TCR beta chain was defined by its CDR3 amino acid sequence together with its V-gene family, and reads without a unique V-gene family were excluded. To address suspected cross-contamination and a sequencing artifact, a later analysis removed roughly 640 highly shared, low-generation-probability nucleotide sequences. For each public chain, a later analysis derived a clonal expansion index from normalized ranks of inferred template counts within each repertoire. In a later analysis, generation probabilities were computed using a VDJ recombination model fitted to out-of-frame rearrangements, and the results were checked against IGoR. Hypergeometric tests were used in a later analysis to score TCR-TCR, TCR-HLA and TCR-CMV co-occurrence, with a repertoire-size bias correction applied to the TCR pairs. A later analysis estimated false discovery rates by permuting HLA or CMV assignments 20 times. A later analysis grouped co-occurring TCRs with DBSCAN, adding TCRdist sequence similarity when clustering within HLA-allele-positive subsets. Repertoires with fewer than 30,000 or more than 120,000 public chains were left out of co-occurrence clustering, as were four to six repertoires with anomalous nucleotide sharing. TCRdb carries this immuneACCESS record with in-frame sequences only. Its versions omit some clonotypes, under half of them owing to an unresolved V gene in the studies checked, with the rest unexplained. V and J calls and clone size are as listed in that table; D and trimming were resolved from the DNA. This sample lists over 150,000 clones; more than 80% were detected once. The biggest ten clones account for approximately 2.4% of the sample.

The cohort was made up of around 720 healthy bone marrow donors. Cohort members were all nominally healthy when sampled, although unrecorded immune exposures were likely present. The donor was CMV seronegative and belonged to the group of 352 seronegative cohort members. Every donor gave a peripheral blood sample, and the peripheral blood mononuclear cells from that sample were used for TCR beta sequencing. Genomic DNA was extracted from the blood cell samples with the Qiagen DNeasy Blood Extraction Kit. Measured from the cysteine to the phenylalanine, the CDR3 is 12 residues long. The retained sequence is limited to the CDR3, 36 bases, with the frame set at the first base. In the germline V gene (reference sequence), CDR1 corresponds to GTSNPN and CDR2 to SVGIG.

This sequence was found in a male donor in good health and CMV-seronegative. This chain is built from TRBV30 and TRBJ1-2; the D gene is not confidently resolved. Sequenced input: PBMCs. The nucleotide sequence is TGTGCCTGGAGTGTAAGCAGTCTGGGCTACCCCTTC. Its translation is CAWSVSSLGYPF. The reference TRBV30 and TRBJ1-2 proteins fill in what lies around the CDR3, so the full variable domain reads SQTIHQWPATLVQPVGSPLSLECTVEGTSNPNLYWYRQAAGRGLQLLFYSVGIGQISSEVPQNLSASRPQDRQFILSSKKLLLSDSGFYLCAWSVSSLGYPFGSGTRLTVV.